This T cell receptor beta chain was sequenced in a study of shared clonotypes between healthy human individuals. Germline CDR1 is SGHVS and CDR2 is FNYEAQ. The CDR3 consists of 18 residues. J was trimmed by 3 bases and V by 1 base; bases with no gene match: 10. It was into CD45RA+ naive and CD45RA-negative memory subsets that the CD4+ cells were split. Data came from immunoSEQ multiplex PCR; TCRdb stores just in-frame clones and leaves some out. Here the sample spans approximately 2.3 million clones, just over 90% being singletons. Study outcomes and limitations: As a rule, naive subsets had a larger estimated richness than memory subsets. Generation probability values for non-shared clonotypes were lower than those for clonotypes shared by all four donors. Only blood underwent sampling, and tissue repertoires likely differ.

This clone was observed once. Its antigen is not identified. The sequence was obtained from a man aged 18 to 30 in good health. Some clones in this sample may be carry-over from other donors' samples. This chain joins TRBV7-6 and TRBJ2-4, with 9 bases that match TRBD1. The source material was naive CD4+ T cells from PBMCs. As for subset: CD45RA+ positively selected. CDR3 amino acids: CASSLGVHRGRGKNIQYF. The CDR3 region has the DNA TGTGCCAGCAGCTTAGGGGTGCACAGGGGGCGAGGCAAAAACATTCAGTACTTC.